This T cell receptor beta chain was observed in a study of blood T cells in healthy people across ages. Study-level results: While age rose, TCR beta diversity per million T cells dropped in a roughly linear way.

Primers used in a second PCR of about 6 to 11 cycles were a sample-barcoded 5' primer and a J-beta primer mix. From the 5' RACE reads, TCRdb called clonotypes with MiXCR, one entry per CDR3 protein. The sample consists of 800,000 or so distinct CDR3 sequences, 25% of them appearing once. This clonotype appeared a few times. Its target is not known. These data are also associated with another study on T cells of mothers and their children. That work adds: Reads recorded for TCR beta CDR3 numbered over 8 million per mother and about 3 million per child.

The receptor was derived from a boy between 10 and 17 years old in good health. Material: blood.

As DNA, the CDR3 is TGTGCCAGCAGCCCCAGGGGGGTTTCCACAGATACGCAGTATTTT. It specifies CASSPRGVSTDTQYF. V and J are TRBV28 and TRBJ2-3; D is possibly TRBD1 (7 bases). V lost 6 bases to trimming and J lost 2 bases, with 15 bases between them. Per the germline V gene, CDR1 is MDHEN and CDR2 is SYDVKM. The CDR3 runs 15 residues.